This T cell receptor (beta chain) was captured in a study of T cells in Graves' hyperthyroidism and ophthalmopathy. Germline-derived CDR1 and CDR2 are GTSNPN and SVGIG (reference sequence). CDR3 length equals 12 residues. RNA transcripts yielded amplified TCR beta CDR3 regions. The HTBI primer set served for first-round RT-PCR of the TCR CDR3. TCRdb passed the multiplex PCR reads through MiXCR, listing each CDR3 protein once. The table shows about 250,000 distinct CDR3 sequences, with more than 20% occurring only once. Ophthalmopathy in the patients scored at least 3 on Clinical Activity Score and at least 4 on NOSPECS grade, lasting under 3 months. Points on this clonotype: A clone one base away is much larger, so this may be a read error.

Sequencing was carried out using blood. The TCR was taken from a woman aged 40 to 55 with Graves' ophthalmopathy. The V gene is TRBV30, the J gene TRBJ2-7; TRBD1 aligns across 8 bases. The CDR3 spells CTWSATGTGQYF. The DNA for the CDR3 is TGTACCTGGAGTGCGACCGGGACAGGCCAGTACTTC. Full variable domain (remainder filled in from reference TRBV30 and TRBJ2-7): SQTIHQWPATLVQPVGSPLSLECTVEGTSNPNLYWYRQAAGRGLQLLFYSVGIGQISSEVPQNLSASRPQDRQFILSSKKLLLSDSGFYLCTWSATGTGQYFGPGTRLTVT.